One sample yielded the 30 T cell receptor beta chains listed below, sequenced in a study of blood T cell repertoires in COVID-19. Some clones are missing from TCRdb's copy, which holds only in-frame ones; the method was immunoSEQ multiplex PCR. The table shows around 500,000 clones, with over 75% occurring only once. The source material was peripheral blood. Receptors were obtained from a human donor in a cohort sampled during active COVID-19.

The V call is TRBV7-9, the J call TRBJ2-3; the D is unclear. V was trimmed by 5 bases and J by 3 bases, leaving 9 bases between them. This CDR3 comprises 13 residues. The germline V gene has CDR1 SEHNR and CDR2 FQNEAQ (reference sequence). The CDR3 DNA follows: TGTGCCAGCAGCGTCGACTTGACAGATACGCAGTATTTT. It codes for CASSVDLTDTQYF. Using reference TRBV7-9 and TRBJ2-3 for the parts outside the CDR3, the full variable domain is DTGVSQNPRHKITKRGQNVTFRCDPISEHNRLYWYRQTLGQGPEFLTYFQNEAQLEKSRLLSDRFSAERPKGSFSTLEIQRTEQGDSAMYLCASSVDLTDTQYFGPGTRLTVL.

J is TRBJ2-5 and V is TRBV7-6; 7 nucleotides align to TRBD1. The V gene end was trimmed by 4 bases and the J gene end by 0 bases; junction bases not matched to a gene: 8. This CDR3 is 16 amino acids long. CDR1 and CDR2 (germline): SGHVS, FNYEAQ. CDR3 sequence: CASSYSGTAHQETQYF. For the CDR3, the DNA is TGTGCCAGCAGCTATTCCGGGACAGCACACCAAGAGACCCAGTACTTC.

A single count supports this clone. The rearrangement links TRBV29-1 to TRBJ2-7, with TRBD2 matching over 14 bases. V shed 7 bases, J shed 6 bases, and the junction held 8 bases outside the gene matches. Germline-derived CDR1 and CDR2 are SQVTM and ANQGSEA. This CDR3 is 14 amino acids long. CDR3 protein: CSAAGTSGRSEQYF. The CDR3 DNA sequence: TGCAGCGCCGCCGGGACTAGCGGGAGATCCGAGCAGTACTTC.

This chain joins TRBV5-1 and TRBJ1-1; no reliable D call. Germline assignment: CDR1 SGHRS and CDR2 YFSETQ. This CDR3 spans 15 amino acids. V was cut by 0 bases and J by 0 bases, with 9 bases left in between. The CDR3 spells CASSLGVEVNTEAFF. The DNA for the CDR3 is TGCGCCAGCAGCTTGGGGGTAGAGGTGAACACTGAAGCTTTCTTT.

This chain links TRBV28 with TRBJ1-1; 7 bases line up with TRBD1. The length of the CDR3 is 13 residues. CDR1 and CDR2 (germline): MDHEN, SYDVKM. V trimming: 7 bases; J trimming: 7 bases; junction bases outside the gene matches: 9. CDR3 loop: CASNTGDLYEAFF. CDR3 coding DNA: TGTGCCAGCAATACAGGGGATCTCTATGAAGCTTTCTTT.

V usage is TRBV5-1 and J usage is TRBJ2-1, with D unresolved. The V gene's germline CDR1 is SGHRS and CDR2 YFSETQ. With 5 bases removed from V and 0 bases from J, the gap between germline ends came to 9 bases. The CDR3 length is 14 residues. The CDR3 reads CASRRYSSYNEQFF. The CDR3 bases are TGCGCCAGCAGACGATACAGCTCCTACAATGAGCAGTTCTTC.

The chain joins TRBV14 to TRBJ2-2; D is uncertain. This CDR3 region has 15 residues. CDR1 and CDR2 from the germline V gene are SGHDN and FVKESK. V lost 0 bases to trimming and J lost 2 bases, with 7 bases between them. CDR3 amino acids: CASSQDLRNTGELFF. CDR3 nucleotide sequence: TGTGCCAGCAGCCAAGATCTCAGAAACACCGGGGAGCTGTTTTTT. The variable domain in full, with the rest retrieved from reference TRBV14 and TRBJ2-2, is EAGVTQFPSHSVIEKGQTVTLRCDPISGHDNLYWYRRVMGKEIKFLLHFVKESKQDESGMPNNRFLAERTGGTYSTLKVQPAELEDSGVYFCASSQDLRNTGELFFGEGSRLTVL.

The chain uses TRBV5-8 and TRBJ1-1; perhaps TRBD1 as D (6 bases). V gave up 4 bases and J gave up 2 bases, with 15 bases separating them. CDR3 length: 15 amino acids. Germline CDR1 and CDR2: SGHTS and YDEGEE. The chain's CDR3 is CASSRTPDSNTEAFF. DNA of the CDR3: TGTGCCAGCAGCCGCACACCGGACAGCAACACTGAAGCTTTCTTT.

The gene calls are TRBV30 and TRBJ1-1; D might be TRBD1 (6 bases). Trimming stripped 8 bases from V and 3 bases from J, with 13 bases between. This CDR3 spans 12 amino acids. Germline CDR1 and CDR2: GTSNPN and SVGIG (reference sequence). The CDR3 bases are TGTGCCCGTCGCAGGGGTGACACTGAAGCTTTCTTT. This translates into CARRRGDTEAFF.

This clone was seen a single time. The gene calls are TRBV5-8 and TRBJ2-1; TRBD2 matches at 12 bases. Germline V gene data show CDR1 as SGHTS and CDR2 as YDEGEE. V shed 4 bases and J 10 bases; nucleotides not matched to a gene: 9. This CDR3 spans 15 amino acids. CDR3: CASSPLAGGPREQFF. The DNA for the CDR3 is TGTGCCAGCAGCCCCCTAGCGGGAGGGCCCAGGGAGCAGTTCTTC. The variable domain in full, with the rest retrieved from reference TRBV5-8 and TRBJ2-1, is EAGVTQSPTHLIKTRGQQATLRCSPISGHTSVYWYQQALGLGLQFLLWYDEGEERNRGNFPPRFSGRQFPNYSSELNVNALELEDSALYLCASSPLAGGPREQFFGPGTRLTVL.

The chain employs TRBV9 and TRBJ2-7; the D is unclear. This CDR3 comprises 14 residues. V was cut by 0 bases and J by 1 base, with 8 bases left in between. The V gene's germline CDR1 is SGDLS and CDR2 YYNGEE. Here the CDR3 reads CASSVGRVSYEQYF. CDR3 DNA sequence: TGTGCCAGCAGCGTAGGACGGGTATCCTACGAGCAGTACTTC.

This sequence joins TRBV7-3 and TRBJ2-7; TRBD2 matches 7 bases. The J segment lost 5 bases and the V segment lost 2 bases, leaving 6 bases of the junction unmatched. The CDR3 has 14 amino acids. Germline V gene data show CDR1 as SGHTA and CDR2 as FQGTGA. This chain's CDR3 is CASSLSAGANEQYF. CDR3 in DNA: TGTGCCAGCAGCTTATCTGCGGGAGCAAACGAGCAGTACTTC. Using reference TRBV7-3 and TRBJ2-7 for the parts outside the CDR3, the full variable domain is GAGVSQTPSNKVTEKGKYVELRCDPISGHTALYWYRQSLGQGPEFLIYFQGTGAADDSGLPNDRFFAVRPEGSVSTLKIQRTERGDSAVYLCASSLSAGANEQYFGPGTRLTVT.

The chain carries TRBV28 and TRBJ1-3, with a possible D match to TRBD1 (5 bases). Between the trimmed V and J ends, which lost 10 bases and 0 bases, there was a span of 19 bases. The CDR3 loop spans 16 amino acids. The germline CDR1 and CDR2 sequences are MDHEN and SYDVKM. The CDR3 loop reads CATTAGGPPSGNTIYF. The DNA of the CDR3 is TGTGCCACCACCGCCGGGGGTCCCCCCTCTGGAAACACCATATATTTT.

The V and J genes are TRBV11-2 and TRBJ2-1, with 11 bases identical to TRBD2. The CDR3 spans 15 residues. Trimming at V came to 4 bases and at J to 9 bases, leaving 8 bases not matched to a gene. Germline loops: CDR1 SGHAT, CDR2 FQNNGV. As DNA, the CDR3 is TGTGCCAGCAGCTCACATAGCGGGAGGGCCACTGAGCAGTTCTTC. Translating gives CASSSHSGRATEQFF.

This clone came up once. This chain joins TRBV18 and TRBJ2-7; 12 bases fit TRBD1. Germline trimming cut 0 bases from V and 0 bases from J; bases unmatched to any gene: 3. The CDR3 spans 17 residues. In germline, CDR1 is KGHSH, CDR2 LQKENI. DNA for the CDR3: TGTGCCAGCTCACCACCCGGGACAGGGGGCCTCTCCTACGAGCAGTACTTC. Encoded protein: CASSPPGTGGLSYEQYF.

The chain couples TRBV27 to TRBJ1-5; D unclear. This CDR3 spans 16 amino acids. V gave up 5 bases and J gave up 0 bases, with 14 bases separating them. In germline, CDR1 is MNHEY, CDR2 SMNVEV (reference sequence). This CDR3 is CASSVRAGFSNQPQHF. CDR3 coding DNA: TGTGCCAGCAGTGTGAGGGCCGGCTTTAGCAATCAGCCCCAGCATTTT.

This clone was detected a few times. The chain combines TRBV4-2 with TRBJ2-3; 7 bases align to TRBD2. Germline V gives CDR1 LGHNA, CDR2 YNFKEQ. CDR3 length: 16 residues. V shed 3 bases and J 3 bases; nucleotides not matched to a gene: 9. The CDR3 bases are TGTGCCAGCAGCCAGGCAGGCGGGAGTTCGACAGATACGCAGTATTTT. As protein: CASSQAGGSSTDTQYF.

The V gene is TRBV27, the J gene TRBJ2-1, with TRBD2 identical over 9 bases. This CDR3 has 16 residues. The germline CDR1 and CDR2 sequences are MNHEY and SMNVEV (reference sequence). Losses at the gene ends were 1 base for V and 5 bases for J; bases not matched to a gene: 6. DNA of the CDR3: TGTGCCAGCAGTTTATACTCGCGGGAGGGCAACAATGAGCAGTTCTTC. Translation: CASSLYSREGNNEQFF.

This sequence joins TRBV29-1 and TRBJ1-2; unclear D gene. The CDR3 contains 13 residues. Germline assignment: CDR1 SQVTM and CDR2 ANQGSEA. V was shortened by 5 bases and J by 3 bases, with 13 bases between the two germline ends. The CDR3 loop is CSVRDDGYYGYTF. CDR3 sequence (DNA): TGCAGCGTTCGAGACGACGGGTACTATGGCTACACCTTC.

The chain recombines TRBV6-5 with TRBJ1-2; the match to TRBD1 covers 7 bases. J was trimmed by 5 bases and V by 10 bases; bases with no gene match: 10. The CDR3 is 13 amino acids. Germline V lookup: CDR1 MNHEY, CDR2 SVGAGI. The CDR3, as DNA: TGTGCCAACCGGGACAGTGGAAAGTATGGCTACACCTTC. Its protein product is CANRDSGKYGYTF.

The chain uses TRBV9 and TRBJ2-7; D not resolved. CDR1 is SGDLS and CDR2 is YYNGEE in the germline V gene. The CDR3 runs to 15 residues. Trimming took 0 bases from V and 6 from J, leaving 16 bases between them. For the CDR3, the DNA is TGTGCCAGCAGCGTAGGAGGCCCCGTAGTCGCCGAGCAGTACTTC. Residues: CASSVGGPVVAEQYF.

This clone was seen a handful of times. The chain links TRBV2 to TRBJ1-2, with D tentatively TRBD1 (6 bases). V was trimmed by 0 bases and J by 4 bases, leaving 15 bases between them. The CDR3 is 16 amino acids. The V gene's germline CDR1 is SNHLY and CDR2 FYNNEI. The chain's CDR3 is CASSEAGLQGPYGYTF. In DNA, the CDR3 is TGTGCCAGCAGTGAAGCGGGTTTACAGGGCCCCTATGGCTACACCTTC.

This clone occurred once. Other DNA sequences in the same sample also yield this CDR3. The V call is TRBV5-1, the J call TRBJ1-1, with 7 bases identical to TRBD1. The CDR3 consists of 14 residues. Germline trimming cut 0 bases from V and 2 bases from J; bases unmatched to any gene: 1. In germline, CDR1 is SGHRS, CDR2 YFSETQ. The DNA for the CDR3 is TGCGCCAGCAGCTTGGGGACAGGCAACACTGAAGCTTTCTTT. Translated: CASSLGTGNTEAFF.

This sequence joins TRBV7-2 and TRBJ2-4; TRBD1 agrees at 7 bases. Germline lookup yields CDR1 SGHTA and CDR2 FQGNSA. J was trimmed by 8 bases and V by 2 bases; bases with no gene match: 9. The CDR3 totals 15 residues. Here the CDR3 DNA reads TGTGCCAGCAGCTTAATTTCGGGACAGTCCGACATTCAGTACTTC. Residues: CASSLISGQSDIQYF.

This chain links TRBV27 with TRBJ2-1, with 8 bases lining up with TRBD1. The CDR3 extends over 14 amino acids. The J segment lost 9 bases and the V segment lost 0 bases, leaving 4 bases of the junction unmatched. Germline V CDR1 and CDR2: MNHEY, SMNVEV (reference sequence). CDR3 loop: CASSLSITGGEQFF. CDR3 sequence (DNA): TGTGCCAGCAGTTTATCGATAACAGGGGGTGAGCAGTTCTTC.

This clone was recorded once. The chain recombines TRBV30 with TRBJ1-1, with 9 bases identical to TRBD1. The germline gives CDR1 GTSNPN, CDR2 SVGIG (reference sequence). The junction had 7 bases not matched to a gene; V was cut back by 2 bases and J by 6 bases. The CDR3 has 14 amino acids. CDR3 loop: CAWSTGQGRSEAFF. Written as DNA, the CDR3 is TGTGCCTGGAGTACCGGACAGGGGAGGTCTGAAGCTTTCTTT.

The chain is built from TRBV30 and TRBJ1-2; 11 bases are a match to TRBD1. This CDR3 region has 13 residues. J was trimmed by 4 bases and V by 5 bases; bases with no gene match: 3. Germline V gene sequence: CDR1 GTSNPN, CDR2 SVGIG (reference sequence). The CDR3 here is CAWAGTGGYGYTF. CDR3 sequence (DNA): TGTGCCTGGGCTGGGACAGGGGGCTATGGCTACACCTTC. Filled out from reference TRBV30 and TRBJ1-2, the complete variable domain reads SQTIHQWPATLVQPVGSPLSLECTVEGTSNPNLYWYRQAAGRGLQLLFYSVGIGQISSEVPQNLSASRPQDRQFILSSKKLLLSDSGFYLCAWAGTGGYGYTFGSGTRLTVV.

The chain employs TRBV7-9 and TRBJ2-7; 8 bases fit TRBD2. CDR3 size: 14 residues. V trimming: 4 bases; J trimming: 0 bases; junction bases outside the gene matches: 2. Germline assignment: CDR1 SEHNR and CDR2 FQNEAQ (reference sequence). In DNA, the CDR3 is TGTGCCAGCAGCTCCCTAGCGGGCTCCTACGAGCAGTACTTC. The encoded protein is CASSSLAGSYEQYF.

A word on this clone: One end of the junction is discordant with germline, which a read error may explain. The CDR3 coding sequence is TGTGCCGGGAGAAGACGGGCGGGAGTTCGACAAAGCTCCTACGAGCAGTACTTC. Protein sequence: CAGRRRAGVRQSSYEQYF. This chain uses TRBV30 with TRBJ2-7, with 7 bases fitting TRBD2. The CDR3 consists of 18 residues. Germline V CDR1 and CDR2: GTSNPN, SVGIG (reference sequence).

The chain is built from TRBV7-8 and TRBJ1-2; a weak D match, TRBD1 (6 bases). The germline V gene has CDR1 SGHVS and CDR2 FQNEAQ. Trimming pared 1 base from V and 7 bases from J, leaving 13 bases between. The CDR3 runs to 14 residues. The CDR3 DNA sequence: TGTGCCAGCAGCTTAGAGGACAGTGTACGTGGCTACACCTTC. Translation: CASSLEDSVRGYTF.